This is a list of T cell receptor beta chains from one sample in a study of blood T cell repertoires in COVID-19. Generated by immunoSEQ multiplex PCR, the TCRdb table keeps only in-frame clones and is missing some. The table has hundreds of thousands of clones, 75% to 85% seen once; the top ten hold 7.4%. The sequencing input was PBMCs or T cells enriched from blood (not recorded which). The receptors were sampled from a woman in her thirties or forties with acute COVID-19. CDR3s leave out the opening cysteine and the closing phenylalanine or tryptophan. The order of the fields is V gene, CDR3 length, clone size, J gene, CDR3 protein. Clone size appears in some rows only: once, few, many, or a class for an expanded clone.

TRBV30	13	-	TRBJ1-6	AWSSGRGDNSPLH
TRBV12-3/TRBV12-4	11	-	TRBJ1-2	ASSPGGSYGYT
TRBV28	14	-	TRBJ1-3	ASSSGQGNSGNTIY
TRBV3-1/TRBV3-2	11	-	TRBJ2-3	ASSQDGGDTQY
TRBV5-4	12	-	TRBJ2-2	ASSPDYYTGELF
TRBV6-5	12	-	TRBJ2-7	ASKGVGGPYEQY
TRBV13	12	-	TRBJ1-6	ASSVGQTDSPLH
TRBV18	13	once	TRBJ2-5	ASSRPGRPQETQY
TRBV7-2	16	-	TRBJ2-5	ASSPGTSGRVRQETQY
TRBV4-1	13	-	TRBJ2-1	ASSQIGQGYNEQF
TRBV5-5	12	-	TRBJ1-3	ASSSGQLGNTIY
TRBV6-6	14	few	TRBJ1-1	ASSHGVGARNTEAF
TRBV27	12	-	TRBJ1-2	ASSLSGVDYGYT
TRBV13	13	-	TRBJ2-1	ASSPGTSGGNEQF
TRBV2	16	few	TRBJ1-5	ASSVSGPLRGTNQPQH
TRBV9	13	-	TRBJ2-5	ASSFTGTYEGAQY
TRBV7-8	13	-	TRBJ2-1	ASSASSNDYNEQF
TRBV9	13	-	TRBJ2-1	ASSAGTSAYNEQF
TRBV28	13	-	TRBJ1-5	ASSKRTGRNQPQH
TRBV19	15	-	TRBJ1-4	ASSMPTPQGGVEKLF